The 6 T cell receptor beta chains below come from one sample, sequenced in a study of cytomegalovirus exposure and HLA in healthy donors. It was with 60 Vbeta and 13 Jbeta primers that the PCR ran. Profiling relied on immunoSEQ multiplex PCR, and the TCRdb table lists in-frame clones only, not all of them. The table lists roughly 150,000 clones, approximately 81% of them singletons, with roughly 2.3% in the top ten. Material for sequencing was PBMCs. Receptors were obtained from a woman aged 18-29 years in good health and CMV-seronegative.

This rearrangement joins TRBV7-2 to TRBJ1-2; a weak D match, TRBD1 (5 bases). The CDR3 contains 13 residues. Looked up from germline, CDR1 is SGHTA and CDR2 is FQGNSA. V shed 5 bases and J shed 7 bases, with 14 bases lying between them. The CDR3 is CASSAPLGGGYTF. The CDR3 DNA follows: TGTGCCAGCAGCGCCCCCCTGGGGGGTGGCTACACCTTC.

The chain couples TRBV2 to TRBJ2-7, with D possibly being TRBD2 (6 bases). The CDR3 spans 12 residues. Trimming stripped 6 bases from V and 7 bases from J, with 13 bases between. Germline V CDR1 and CDR2: SNHLY, FYNNEI. The CDR3 sequence is CASRTGGLEQYF. The DNA for the CDR3 is TGTGCCAGCAGGACTGGGGGGTTGGAGCAGTACTTC.

CDR3 DNA: TGTGCCAGCCTACAACCGGGGGCCAAAAACATTCAGTACTTC. This codes for CASLQPGAKNIQYF. The V call is TRBV6-1, the J call TRBJ2-4, with a weak D call TRBD2 (5 bases). In germline, CDR1 is MNHNS, CDR2 SASEGT. The CDR3 is 14 residues long. V lost 8 bases and J 1 base, leaving 12 bases between the germline ends.

This clone showed up just a few times. CDR3 sequence (DNA): TGTGCCAGCAGCTTAGCTAGGGGCCACGAGCAGTACTTC. Translating gives CASSLARGHEQYF. The chain recombines TRBV7-6 with TRBJ2-7; D might be TRBD1 (5 bases). The CDR3 spans 13 residues. Between the trimmed V and J ends, which lost 0 bases and 5 bases, there was a span of 8 bases. Germline assignment: CDR1 SGHVS and CDR2 FNYEAQ.

This clone was found a few times. This chain connects TRBV2 to TRBJ1-5; 11 bases agree with TRBD1. There are 14 residues in the CDR3. V trimming: 6 bases; J trimming: 6 bases; junction bases outside the gene matches: 4. Germline V gene sequence: CDR1 SNHLY, CDR2 FYNNEI. The CDR3 region has the DNA TGTGCCAGCAGAGCCGGGACAGGGGGTCAGCCCCAGCATTTT. As protein: CASRAGTGGQPQHF.

The chain employs TRBV7-2 and TRBJ2-5; tentatively, D is TRBD1 (7 bases). Germline loops: CDR1 SGHTA, CDR2 FQGNSA. The CDR3 extends over 13 amino acids. Between the trimmed V and J ends, which lost 5 bases and 6 bases, there was a span of 13 bases. DNA for the CDR3: TGTGCCAGCAGCCAACAGGGGAGGAAGACCCAGTACTTC. The encoded protein is CASSQQGRKTQYF.